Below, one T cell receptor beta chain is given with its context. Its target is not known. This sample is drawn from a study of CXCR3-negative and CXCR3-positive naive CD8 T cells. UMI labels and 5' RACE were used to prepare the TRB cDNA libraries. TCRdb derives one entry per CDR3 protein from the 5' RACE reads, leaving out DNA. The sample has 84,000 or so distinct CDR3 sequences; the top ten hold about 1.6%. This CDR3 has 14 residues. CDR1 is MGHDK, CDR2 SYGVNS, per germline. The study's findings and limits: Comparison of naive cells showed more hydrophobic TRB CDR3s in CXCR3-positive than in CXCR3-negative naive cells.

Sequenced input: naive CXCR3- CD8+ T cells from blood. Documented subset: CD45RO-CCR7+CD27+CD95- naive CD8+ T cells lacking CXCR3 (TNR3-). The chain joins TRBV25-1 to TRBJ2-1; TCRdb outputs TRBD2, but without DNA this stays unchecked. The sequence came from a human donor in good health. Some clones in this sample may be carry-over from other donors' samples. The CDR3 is CASSLAGVYNEQFF.